The 30 T cell receptor beta chains below were found in one sample sequenced in a study of shared clonotypes between healthy human individuals. Libraries were prepared by immunoSEQ multiplex PCR; TCRdb keeps only in-frame clonotypes and omits some of them. The table has around 2,000,000 clones, roughly 94% seen once. Sequencing input: naive CD4+ T cells sorted from blood. Subset indicated: CD45RA+ positively selected. These receptor sequences come from a man younger than 30 in good health.

The chain carries TRBV5-1 and TRBJ2-3; D gene uncertain. Trimming pared 0 bases from V and 5 bases from J, leaving 7 bases between. The CDR3 has 13 amino acids. CDR1 SGHRS and CDR2 YFSETQ come from the germline V gene. The CDR3 sequence: CASSLAGRDTQYF. The CDR3 DNA reads TGCGCCAGCAGCTTGGCCGGGCGAGATACGCAGTATTTT.

V is TRBV6-5 and J is TRBJ2-5; no definite D call. CDR3 length: 13 residues. V was cut by 6 bases and J by 4 bases, with 12 bases left in between. Germline V gene sequence: CDR1 MNHEY, CDR2 SVGAGI. CDR3 loop: CASRPLQIETQYF. DNA for the CDR3: TGTGCCAGCAGACCCCTCCAAATAGAGACCCAGTACTTC.

In DNA, the CDR3 is TGTGCCAGCGACGGACAGAACTTTTTTGGAAACACCATATATTTT. Translating gives CASDGQNFFGNTIYF. This chain uses TRBV6-4 with TRBJ1-3; D is perhaps TRBD1 (6 bases). Trimming took 8 bases from V and 3 from J, leaving 17 bases between them. Germline CDR1 reads MRHNA; CDR2 reads SNTAGT. This CDR3 contains 15 residues.

The V call is TRBV5-6, the J call TRBJ2-4; D is possibly TRBD1 (6 bases). Germline V gene data show CDR1 as SGHDT and CDR2 as YYEEEE. The V end was cut by 4 bases, the J end by 0 bases, with 11 bases between. CDR3 length equals 15 residues. CDR3 residues: CASSLDRRAKNIQYF. The CDR3 bases are TGTGCCAGCAGCCTTGACAGGAGAGCCAAAAACATTCAGTACTTC.

The chain uses TRBV5-1 and TRBJ2-1; TRBD2 matches at 9 bases. Germline V lookup: CDR1 SGHRS, CDR2 YFSETQ. The CDR3 length is 15 residues. V trimming: 4 bases; J trimming: 7 bases; junction bases outside the gene matches: 9. The CDR3 nucleotides read TGCGCCAGCAGCCCCGGGACTAGCAGTGGGAATGAGCAGTTCTTC. Its protein is CASSPGTSSGNEQFF.

The chain recombines TRBV5-1 with TRBJ1-1; unclear D gene. V was cut by 1 base and J by 0 bases, with 10 bases left in between. The CDR3 length is 15 residues. Germline lookup yields CDR1 SGHRS and CDR2 YFSETQ. The CDR3 region has the DNA TGCGCCAGCAGCTTGTTTCGACGGTTGAACACTGAAGCTTTCTTT. Protein: CASSLFRRLNTEAFF.

The CDR3 loop is CASSPGTGENYGYTF. The CDR3, as DNA: TGTGCCAGCAGCCCCGGGACAGGGGAGAACTATGGCTACACCTTC. The chain employs TRBV7-9 and TRBJ1-2, with 10 bases that match TRBD1. The CDR3 is 15 amino acids. The V gene's germline CDR1 is SEHNR and CDR2 FQNEAQ (reference sequence). Germline trimming cut 5 bases from V and 2 bases from J; bases unmatched to any gene: 5.

J is TRBJ1-2 and V is TRBV9; D gene unclear. The CDR3 is made up of 15 amino acids. V was pared by 4 bases and J by 1 base, with 14 bases between. Looked up from germline, CDR1 is SGDLS and CDR2 is YYNGEE. This CDR3 is CASSRRASINYGYTF. CDR3 bases: TGTGCCAGCAGCCGCCGGGCCTCGATTAACTATGGCTACACCTTC.

This clone was seen just once. The rearrangement links TRBV9 to TRBJ2-1; tentative D call: TRBD2 (6 bases). Trimming removed 2 bases from V and 4 bases from J, with 13 bases in between. CDR3 size: 15 residues. CDR1 is SGDLS, CDR2 YYNGEE, per germline. CDR3 sequence reads: CASSVASESYNEQFF. CDR3 coding DNA: TGTGCCAGCAGCGTGGCTAGCGAATCATACAATGAGCAGTTCTTC.

Only one count was recorded for this clone. Other DNA sequences from this sample encode an identical CDR3 as well. The chain combines TRBV9 with TRBJ2-7; D is undetermined. V lost 0 bases, J lost 1 base, and 8 bases lay in between. The CDR3 sequence is 14 residues long. The germline gives CDR1 SGDLS, CDR2 YYNGEE. This CDR3 reads CASSVGPPSYEQYF. For the CDR3, the DNA is TGTGCCAGCAGCGTAGGCCCCCCTTCCTACGAGCAGTACTTC.

CDR3 loop: CASRLAGVDTQYF. CDR3 sequence (DNA): TGTGCCAGCAGACTAGCGGGGGTGGATACGCAGTATTTT. The chain combines TRBV7-9 with TRBJ2-3; TRBD2 matches at 11 bases. The germline V gene encodes CDR1 SEHNR and CDR2 FQNEAQ (reference sequence). This CDR3 has 13 residues. The V and J ends lost 6 bases and 6 bases, in that order; junction bases with no gene match: 2.

The chain carries TRBV7-3 and TRBJ2-7; D remains unclear. Trimming took off 1 base at V and 4 bases at J, with 8 bases between the two ends. The CDR3 has 13 residues. The V gene's germline CDR1 is SGHTA and CDR2 FQGTGA. The CDR3 nucleotides are TGTGCCAGCAGCTTAAATGCGGCTTACGAGCAGTACTTC. This gives the protein CASSLNAAYEQYF.

In regard to this clone: Other DNA sequences from this sample encode an identical CDR3 as well. The genes are TRBV6-1 and TRBJ2-1; no reliable D call. The CDR3 sequence is 12 residues long. Germline V gives CDR1 MNHNS, CDR2 SASEGT. V lost 3 bases and J lost 3, with 3 bases in between. The CDR3 region has the DNA TGTGCCAGCAGTGAGGTCTACAATGAGCAGTTCTTC. Its translation: CASSEVYNEQFF.

This clone was seen at least ten times. The sample holds other DNA sequences that translate to the same CDR3. The chain uses TRBV18 and TRBJ1-6; weak D call: TRBD1 (6 bases). The germline CDR1 and CDR2 sequences are KGHSH and LQKENI. The CDR3 is 17 residues long. V lost 5 bases, J lost 5 bases, and 19 bases lay in between. The CDR3 nucleotides are TGTGCCAGCTCATCCCCACCCGACTGGGGGCATAATTCACCCCTCCACTTT. Translating it yields CASSSPPDWGHNSPLHF.

With respect to this clone: At one end, the junction sequence differs from germline, possibly due to a read error. This chain joins TRBV7-3 and TRBJ2-2, with D unresolved. There are 14 residues in the CDR3. The germline CDR1 and CDR2 sequences are SGHTA and FQGTGA. CDR3 DNA sequence: TGTGCCAGCAGCCTAACGACGAACACCGGGGAGCTGTTTTTT. It encodes CASSLTTNTGELFF. The full variable domain, its missing parts supplied by reference TRBV7-3 and TRBJ2-2, is GAGVSQTPSNKVTEKGKYVELRCDPISGHTALYWYRQSLGQGPEFLIYFQGTGAADDSGLPNDRFFAVRPEGSVSTLKIQRTERGDSAVYLCASSLTTNTGELFFGEGSRLTVL.

This clone was counted once. The V call is TRBV25-1, the J call TRBJ2-3; perhaps TRBD2 as D (6 bases). Germline assignment: CDR1 MGHDK and CDR2 SYGVNS. The ends were cut back, 2 bases at V and 3 bases at J, with 12 bases in the middle. This CDR3 has 15 amino acids. CDR3 coding DNA: TGTGCCAGCAGTGAAGGCGGGGCTAGTACAGATACGCAGTATTTT. Amino acid sequence: CASSEGGASTDTQYF.

A remark on this clone: The sample holds other DNA sequences that translate to the same CDR3. The chain links TRBV6-6 to TRBJ2-2; D gene unclear. The CDR3 has 12 residues. V lost 0 bases to trimming and J lost 5 bases, with 1 base between them. Per germline, CDR1 MNHNY and CDR2 SVGAGI (reference sequence). CDR3 bases: TGTGCCAGCAGTTACTCGACCGGGGAGCTGTTTTTT. It translates to CASSYSTGELFF.

This clone was seen only once. The same CDR3 is also encoded by other DNA sequences in this sample. The chain recombines TRBV6-1 with TRBJ1-5, with D unresolved. This CDR3 spans 13 amino acids. V was shortened by 3 bases and J by 0 bases, with 3 bases between the two germline ends. The germline CDR1 and CDR2 sequences are MNHNS and SASEGT. Here the CDR3 reads CASSDGSNQPQHF. In DNA, the CDR3 is TGTGCCAGCAGTGATGGTAGCAATCAGCCCCAGCATTTT.

V gene TRBV10-3 combines with J gene TRBJ2-1; 10 bases are a match to TRBD1. The CDR3 is made up of 15 amino acids. With V trimmed by 3 bases and J by 9 bases, 8 bases remained unmatched. Germline values: CDR1 ENHRY, CDR2 SYGVKD. In DNA, the CDR3 is TGTGCCATCAGTGACTGGACAGGGGGGAACGGTGAGCAGTTCTTC. Residues: CAISDWTGGNGEQFF.

The chain carries TRBV11-2 and TRBJ2-7, with 9 nucleotides matching TRBD1. The CDR3 loop spans 14 amino acids. Germline values: CDR1 SGHAT, CDR2 FQNNGV. Losses at the gene ends were 4 bases for V and 5 bases for J; bases not matched to a gene: 6. For the CDR3, the DNA is TGTGCCAGCAGCTCCTCTGGGACAGGGCACGAGCAGTACTTC. This gives the protein CASSSSGTGHEQYF.

The chain joins TRBV6-5 to TRBJ2-7; 11 bases agree with TRBD2. The V gene's germline CDR1 is MNHEY and CDR2 SVGAGI. This CDR3 is built from 16 residues. J lost 0 bases, V lost 2 bases, and 3 bases had no gene match. The DNA of the CDR3 is TGTGCCAGCAGTTACCTTACTAGCGGGAGCTCCTACGAGCAGTACTTC. Translation: CASSYLTSGSSYEQYF.

This chain uses TRBV11-2 with TRBJ1-5; no clear D gene. Germline-derived CDR1 and CDR2 are SGHAT and FQNNGV. V lost 2 bases, J lost 4 bases, and 9 bases lay in between. This CDR3 has 14 amino acids. The CDR3 DNA follows: TGTGCCAGCAGCTTACAGGCACTTAATCAGCCCCAGCATTTT. Protein sequence: CASSLQALNQPQHF.

J is TRBJ1-2 and V is TRBV6-6; the match to TRBD1 covers 9 bases. The germline gives CDR1 MNHNY, CDR2 SVGAGI (reference sequence). The CDR3 length is 13 residues. The junction had 7 bases not matched to a gene; V was cut back by 6 bases and J by 8 bases. CDR3 sequence reads: CASRPTGGGGYTF. For the CDR3, the DNA is TGTGCCAGCAGACCTACAGGGGGCGGAGGCTACACCTTC.

This sequence joins TRBV30 and TRBJ1-1; D gene unclear. The CDR3 length is 12 residues. The germline CDR1 and CDR2 sequences are GTSNPN and SVGIG (reference sequence). The V and J ends lost 1 base and 10 bases respectively, with 13 bases between them. This CDR3 is CAWSETPFRAFF. CDR3 coding DNA: TGTGCCTGGAGTGAGACGCCTTTCAGAGCTTTCTTT.

V gene TRBV10-3 combines with J gene TRBJ2-7; TRBD2 matches at 10 bases. CDR1 is ENHRY, CDR2 SYGVKD, per germline. The CDR3 totals 15 residues. With 3 bases clipped from V and 2 bases from J, the junction kept 4 bases outside the gene matches. Written as DNA, the CDR3 is TGTGCCATCAGTGAAGCGGGGGGGCTCGCCTACGAGCAGTACTTC. As protein: CAISEAGGLAYEQYF.

Concerning this clone itself: Other nucleotide sequences from this sample produce the same CDR3. V usage is TRBV5-1 and J usage is TRBJ2-1; a weak D match, TRBD1 (5 bases). V was cut by 5 bases and J by 3 bases, with 6 bases left in between. This CDR3 has 12 amino acids. Germline CDR1 reads SGHRS; CDR2 reads YFSETQ. The CDR3 sequence: CASRDSYNEQFF. The CDR3 nucleotides are TGCGCCAGCAGAGACAGCTACAATGAGCAGTTCTTC. Together with reference TRBV5-1 and TRBJ2-1, the CDR3 gives the full variable domain: KAGVTQTPRYLIKTRGQQVTLSCSPISGHRSVSWYQQTPGQGLQFLFEYFSETQRNKGNFPGRFSGRQFSNSRSEMNVSTLELGDSALYLCASRDSYNEQFFGPGTRLTVL.

This chain connects TRBV4-1 to TRBJ2-5, with 7 bases lining up with TRBD2. This CDR3 is 16 amino acids long. Germline trimming cut 0 bases from V and 5 bases from J; bases unmatched to any gene: 9. From germline, CDR1 is MGHRA and CDR2 YSYEKL. The CDR3 bases are TGCGCCAGCAGCCAAGATCTACCAGGAGCGGGGGAGACCCAGTACTTC. Amino acids: CASSQDLPGAGETQYF.

J is TRBJ2-3 and V is TRBV28; D unresolved. Germline assignment: CDR1 MDHEN and CDR2 SYDVKM. The CDR3 contains 15 residues. V lost 1 base, J lost 1 base, and 9 bases lay in between. This CDR3 reads CASSLYTKGTDTQYF. As DNA, the CDR3 is TGTGCCAGCAGTTTATACACAAAGGGCACAGATACGCAGTATTTT.

The chain carries TRBV7-2 and TRBJ2-7; 7 positions match TRBD1. Germline loops: CDR1 SGHTA, CDR2 FQGNSA. The CDR3 is 15 amino acids. The V and J ends lost 5 bases and 3 bases, in that order; junction bases with no gene match: 10. CDR3 coding DNA: TGTGCCAGCAGCACTCCCGGGACAGAGATCTACGAGCAGTACTTC. It codes for CASSTPGTEIYEQYF.

This chain uses TRBV6-6 with TRBJ1-6; no firm D call. The germline V gene has CDR1 MNHNY and CDR2 SVGAGI (reference sequence). V lost 0 bases and J lost 14, with 20 bases in between. CDR3 length: 16 residues. This CDR3 is CASSYSHGREPSALHF. The DNA of the CDR3 is TGTGCCAGCAGTTACTCGCACGGAAGAGAACCTTCGGCCCTCCACTTT.